The 7 T cell receptor beta chains presented below share a single source sample, sequenced in a study of blood T cells in healthy people across ages. A J-beta primer mix and a sample-barcoded 5' primer were used in a second PCR of about 7 to 11 cycles. Using its own MiXCR run on the 5' RACE reads, TCRdb lists one record per CDR3 protein. This sample has about 1.6 million distinct CDR3 sequences; about 35% occur once, and the top ten carry about 11%. Input material: blood. These TCRs come from a woman younger than 45 in good health.

The chain uses TRBV20-1 and TRBJ1-6, with D maybe TRBD1 (5 bases). Germline V gene lookup returns CDR1 DFQATT and CDR2 SNEGSKA (reference sequence). The V gene lost 4 bases and the J gene lost 7 bases, with 17 bases spanning the gap. The CDR3 consists of 15 residues. The CDR3 DNA follows: TGCAGTGCTAAGACCGTCTTCGAGGGGAATTCACCCCTCCACTTT. Protein: CSAKTVFEGNSPLHF.

This sequence joins TRBV29-1 and TRBJ1-4; D might be TRBD1 (5 bases). CDR1 is SQVTM and CDR2 is ANQGSEA in the germline V gene. The CDR3 extends over 13 amino acids. CDR3 sequence: CIGTGAGREKLFF. The DNA for the CDR3 is TGCATCGGGACCGGGGCCGGGCGCGAAAAACTGTTTTTT.

On this clonotype: This likely traces to a read error, being one base from a far larger clone. This chain joins TRBV7-9 and TRBJ2-1; D gene uncertain. The CDR3 runs 11 residues. Germline assignment: CDR1 SEHNR and CDR2 FQNEAQ (reference sequence). CDR3 residues: CVSSPNNEQFF. DNA of the CDR3: TGTGTCAGCAGCCCCAACAATGAGCAGTTCTTC.

This clonotype was detected a few times. This rearrangement joins TRBV4-1 to TRBJ2-1, with D possibly being TRBD2 (5 bases). The CDR3 spans 14 residues. V dropped 0 bases and J dropped 9 bases, with 12 bases sitting between them. Germline V gives CDR1 MGHRA, CDR2 YSYEKL. In nucleotides, the CDR3 is TGCGCCAGCAGCCAAGACCGCAGCGGAGGTGAGCAGTTCTTC. It encodes CASSQDRSGGEQFF.

This sequence joins TRBV4-1 and TRBJ1-5; D possibly corresponds to TRBD1 (5 bases). The ends were cut back, 0 bases at V and 3 bases at J, with 9 bases in the middle. CDR1 MGHRA and CDR2 YSYEKL come from the germline V gene. The CDR3 runs 15 residues. CDR3 nucleotides: TGCGCCAGCAGCCAAGATCAGGGACCCAATCAGCCCCAGCATTTT. This sequence encodes CASSQDQGPNQPQHF.

The chain carries TRBV20-1 and TRBJ2-1; 14 bases fit TRBD2. The CDR3 covers 15 residues. The germline CDR1 and CDR2 sequences are DFQATT and SNEGSKA (reference sequence). V gave up 7 bases and J gave up 6 bases; unmatched junction bases: 8. The CDR3 sequence is CSVAAGTSGSNEQFF. CDR3 DNA sequence: TGCAGTGTTGCCGCCGGGACTAGCGGGAGCAATGAGCAGTTCTTC.

The chain joins TRBV18 to TRBJ2-7; the match to TRBD1 covers 8 bases. Germline V gives CDR1 KGHSH, CDR2 LQKENI. J gave up 6 bases and V 1 base, and 5 bases lay outside the gene matches. CDR3 length: 14 residues. The CDR3 bases are TGTGCCAGCTCACCACTTGACAGGGGTGCCGAGCAGTACTTC. The encoded protein is CASSPLDRGAEQYF.